The sequence of this TCR beta chain was determined in a study of blood T cell repertoires in COVID-19. Produced via immunoSEQ multiplex PCR; TCRdb's table is partial and in-frame only. The repertoire holds a few hundred thousand clones, with 91% as singletons. The clonotype was recovered from a human donor in a cohort exposed to, infected with or recovered from COVID-19 (not recorded which). The donor label of this sample is uncertain. Input material: PBMCs or T cells enriched from blood (not recorded which).

CDR3 bases: TGTGCCAGCAGTGACAGCGCCTCTAACTATGGCTACACCTTC. It specifies CASSDSASNYGYTF. The gene calls are TRBV6-1 and TRBJ1-2; D unclear. CDR1 is MNHNS and CDR2 is SASEGT in the germline V gene. This CDR3 contains 14 residues. V was pared by 3 bases and J by 0 bases, with 8 bases between.